This TCR beta chain was recorded in a study of blood T cells in healthy people across ages. Whole-study findings and limits: Any changes in expanded clonotypes were possibly confounded, as donor CMV status remained unknown.

The authors isolated at least 6 million PBMCs per sample. This clonotype turned up a few times. Antigen specificity is unknown. Through a sample-barcoded 5' primer and a J-beta primer mix, a second PCR was run for 7 to 11 cycles. MiXCR, applied by TCRdb to the 5' RACE reads, yields one record per CDR3 protein. This sample carries around 320,000 distinct CDR3 sequences, about 25% of them seen once, and the ten largest clones take 29%. Per germline, CDR1 LGHDT and CDR2 YNNKEL (reference sequence). This CDR3 is built from 14 residues. The sample comprised blood. The clonotype was recovered from a woman in her seventies in good health. This chain joins TRBV3-1 and TRBJ2-5, with D possibly called TRBD1 or TRBD2 (5 bases each). The DNA end is a closer match to TRBJ2-1, so the J assignment may be wrong. CDR3 residues: CASSQEVGPNEQFF. CDR3 DNA: TGTGCCAGCAGCCAGGAGGTGGGGCCCAATGAGCAGTTCTTC.